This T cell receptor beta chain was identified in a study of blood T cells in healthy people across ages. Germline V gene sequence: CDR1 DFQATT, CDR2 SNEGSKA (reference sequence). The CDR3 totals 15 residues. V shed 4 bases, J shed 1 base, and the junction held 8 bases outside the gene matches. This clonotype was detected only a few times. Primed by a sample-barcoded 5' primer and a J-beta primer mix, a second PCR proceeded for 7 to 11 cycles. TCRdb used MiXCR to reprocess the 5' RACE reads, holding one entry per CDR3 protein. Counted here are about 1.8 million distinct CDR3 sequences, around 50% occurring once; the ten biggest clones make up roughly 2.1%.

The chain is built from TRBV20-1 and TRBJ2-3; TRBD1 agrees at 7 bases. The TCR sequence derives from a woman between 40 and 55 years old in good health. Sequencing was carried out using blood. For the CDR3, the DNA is TGCAGTGCTACTAACAGGGGCTACGGCACAGATACGCAGTATTTT. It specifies CSATNRGYGTDTQYF.